This TCR beta chain derives from a study of shared clonotypes between healthy human individuals. Notes on this clone: Its specificity is unknown.

Study results and caveats: Shared clonotypes across all four donors exceeded non-shared ones in generation probability.

This CDR3 region has 15 residues. Germline V gives CDR1 MNHEY, CDR2 SMNVEV (reference sequence). The J segment lost 1 base and the V segment lost 2 bases, leaving 4 bases of the junction unmatched. The table came from immunoSEQ multiplex PCR; TCRdb's copy has only in-frame clones and leaves some out. The top ten clones hold 0.1% to 0.15% of a sample with millions of clones, 90% to 95% of them seen once. This TCR derives from a man aged 18 to 35 in good health. The specimen was naive CD4+ T cells sorted from blood. Indicated subset: CD45RA+ positively selected. The genes are TRBV27 and TRBJ2-5, with 7 positions matching TRBD1. The DNA of the CDR3 is TGTGCCAGCAGTTTAAGACAGGGAATCCAAGAGACCCAGTACTTC. This gives the protein CASSLRQGIQETQYF.